A selection of T cell receptor beta chains follows, all from one sample in a study of T cell repertoires in cytomegalovirus infection. TCRdb fed the reads into MiXCR, producing one record per CDR3 protein. This sample has under 850,000 distinct CDR3 sequences, with less than 40% found just once. The specimen sequenced was PBMCs. These receptors came from a human donor in good health (CMV status not recorded). Some clones in this sample may be carry-over from other donors' samples. CDR3s include the opening cysteine and the closing phenylalanine or tryptophan. Each record gives: clone size, V gene, J gene, D gene, CDR3 DNA, CDR3 protein. D genes are given only for firm matches. Part of the rows lack a size; the others show once, few, many or a class for expanded clones.

size: few
V: TRBV11-1
J: TRBJ1-6
D: TRBD1
DNA: TGTGCCAGCAGCTTATGGACAGGGGACCTCCACTTT
CDR3: CASSLWTGDLHF

size: .
V: TRBV6-2/TRBV6-3
J: TRBJ2-2
D: TRBD1
DNA: TGTGCCACTACAGTCCAGGGGGCGTTAAGGGAGCTGTTTTTT
CDR3: CATTVQGALRELFF

size: .
V: TRBV6-5
J: TRBJ1-2
D: .
DNA: TGTGCCAGCGGCGAGGTTATACCCACGCGGGGCTACACCTTC
CDR3: CASGEVIPTRGYTF

size: .
V: TRBV28
J: TRBJ2-7
D: .
DNA: TGTGCCAGCAGACCGGGAGACAGGATCTCCTACGAGCAGTACTTC
CDR3: CASRPGDRISYEQYF

size: .
V: TRBV19
J: TRBJ2-1
D: TRBD2
DNA: TGTGCCAGTATTGGGGAGGGAGGGCCGGTGAATGAGCAGTTCTTC
CDR3: CASIGEGGPVNEQFF

size: .
V: TRBV11-2
J: TRBJ1-3
D: .
DNA: TGTGCCAGCAGCCCACGCGGACAGCAGGTTAATGGAAACACCATATATTTT
CDR3: CASSPRGQQVNGNTIYF

size: .
V: TRBV5-1
J: TRBJ1-5
D: .
DNA: TGCGCCAGCAGCTTGGCCCCCACGCAGCCCCAGCATTTT
CDR3: CASSLAPTQPQHF

size: .
V: TRBV7-2
J: TRBJ2-3
D: .
DNA: TGTGCCAGCAGCTCCAGAGCGGGAGATACGCAGTATTTT
CDR3: CASSSRAGDTQYF

size: .
V: TRBV7-2
J: TRBJ1-5
D: TRBD1
DNA: TGTGCCAGCAGCCGCCTTACAGGGGGCCTGCAGCCCCAGCATTTT
CDR3: CASSRLTGGLQPQHF

size: few
V: TRBV7-4
J: TRBJ1-1
D: .
DNA: TGTGCCAGCAGCAAGTCACAGGGTAACACTGAAGCTTTCTTT
CDR3: CASSKSQGNTEAFF

size: .
V: TRBV7-9
J: TRBJ1-2
D: TRBD1
DNA: TGTGCCAGCAGCTCATCAAACCGGGACAGCGCTAACTATGGCTACACCTTC
CDR3: CASSSSNRDSANYGYTF

size: few
V: TRBV27
J: TRBJ1-2
D: .
DNA: TGTGCCAGCACCGCAGCCCGAAACAGGGTAATGGATGGCTACACCTTC
CDR3: CASTAARNRVMDGYTF

size: .
V: TRBV7-9
J: TRBJ1-1
D: TRBD1
DNA: TGTGCCAGCAGCCAAGGCGGGTTGGGACAGGCTTCTGAAGCTTTCTTT
CDR3: CASSQGGLGQASEAFF

size: .
V: TRBV10-3
J: TRBJ1-5
D: .
DNA: TGTGCCATCAGAGACAGTGGACAGCCCCAGCATTTT
CDR3: CAIRDSGQPQHF

size: .
V: TRBV27
J: TRBJ2-7
D: TRBD1
DNA: TGTGCCAGCAGCAGGGGGAGCGTCACCTACGAGCAGTACTTC
CDR3: CASSRGSVTYEQYF

size: .
V: TRBV27
J: TRBJ2-2
D: .
DNA: TGTGCCAGCACCATATTGCCCGGGGAGCTGTTTTTT
CDR3: CASTILPGELFF

size: many
V: TRBV7-2
J: TRBJ1-1
D: .
DNA: TGTGCCAGCAGCATAGACGGGAACACTGAAGCTTTCTTT
CDR3: CASSIDGNTEAFF

size: many
V: TRBV7-2
J: TRBJ2-6
D: .
DNA: TGTGCCAGCGCGCCCACTCTCTCTGGGGCCAACGTCCTGACTTTC
CDR3: CASAPTLSGANVLTF

size: few
V: TRBV11-2
J: TRBJ1-1
D: .
DNA: TGTGCCAGCAGCTTAATGGGGGCGTGGGGTACCTCTGAAGCTTTCTTT
CDR3: CASSLMGAWGTSEAFF

size: .
V: TRBV5-1
J: TRBJ2-5
D: TRBD1
DNA: TGCGCCAGCAGCCCGGGACAGGGTGAAGAGACCCAGTACTTC
CDR3: CASSPGQGEETQYF

size: few
V: TRBV2
J: TRBJ2-7
D: .
DNA: TGTGCCAGCGGGTCAGAGTACGAGCAGTACTTC
CDR3: CASGSEYEQYF

size: .
V: TRBV20-1
J: TRBJ2-1
D: TRBD2
DNA: TGCAGTGCTCTAGCGGGAGGGAGGTTGGATGAGCAGTTCTTC
CDR3: CSALAGGRLDEQFF

size: .
V: TRBV10-3
J: TRBJ1-2
D: .
DNA: TGTGCCATCAGTGAGGGTACCGCGAGGGAAGGCTATGGCTACACCTTC
CDR3: CAISEGTAREGYGYTF

size: few
V: TRBV28
J: TRBJ1-6
D: TRBD1
DNA: TGTGCCAGCAGTTTCCGGACAGGGACATCACCCCTCCACTTT
CDR3: CASSFRTGTSPLHF

size: few
V: TRBV20-1
J: TRBJ2-1
D: .
DNA: TGCAGTGCTAGAGATCCGAGGGCCAACCCTAGGAATGAGCAGTTCTTC
CDR3: CSARDPRANPRNEQFF

size: .
V: TRBV14
J: TRBJ1-6
D: .
DNA: TGTGCCAGCAGCCAGGAGACCAGGGGATCACCCCTCCACTTT
CDR3: CASSQETRGSPLHF

size: few
V: TRBV7-2
J: TRBJ1-2
D: .
DNA: TGTGCCAGCCCCCCACCTGGGCATCCTGGCTACACCTTC
CDR3: CASPPPGHPGYTF

size: few
V: TRBV29-1
J: TRBJ1-1
D: TRBD1
DNA: TGCAGCGTGAGGACAGGTAGGAACACTGAAGCTTTCTTT
CDR3: CSVRTGRNTEAFF

size: .
V: TRBV6-6
J: TRBJ2-7
D: TRBD1
DNA: TGTGCCAGCGGCAGGGGGCCGGGCTCCTACGAGCAGTACTTC
CDR3: CASGRGPGSYEQYF

size: few
V: TRBV7-2
J: TRBJ2-1
D: TRBD2
DNA: TGTGCCAGCAGCCCAGGCGGCGGGGGGGCCTACCAGCAGTTCTTC
CDR3: CASSPGGGGAYQQFF

size: .
V: TRBV28
J: TRBJ1-3
D: .
DNA: TGTGCCAGCAGTCCAGGGGTAGATGGAAACACCATATATTTT
CDR3: CASSPGVDGNTIYF

size: .
V: TRBV27
J: TRBJ1-6
D: .
DNA: TGTGCCAGCAGTTCGGTGGGGAACTATAATTCACCCCTCCACTTT
CDR3: CASSSVGNYNSPLHF

size: few
V: TRBV6-1
J: TRBJ1-1
D: .
DNA: TGTGCCAGCAGGTTAACAGGGAAGGGGAACACTGAAGCTTTCTTT
CDR3: CASRLTGKGNTEAFF

size: .
V: TRBV27
J: TRBJ1-1
D: TRBD1
DNA: TGTGCCAGCAGCAGAGACAGGGGCCAACGGAAGAACACTGAAGCTTTCTTT
CDR3: CASSRDRGQRKNTEAFF

size: .
V: TRBV20-1
J: TRBJ2-2
D: .
DNA: TGCAGTGCTAGAGATGACGGGGTAGACACCGGGGAGCTGTTTTTT
CDR3: CSARDDGVDTGELFF

size: .
V: TRBV7-8
J: TRBJ2-2
D: .
DNA: TGTGCCAGCATCTTATATCGGGCGGGATCTTTATCGTCCACCGGGGAGCTGTTTTTT
CDR3: CASILYRAGSLSSTGELFF

size: many
V: TRBV6-1
J: TRBJ2-3
D: TRBD2
DNA: TGTGCCAGCAGCCGAGGGACTAGCGGGAGGGCCGGGACAGATACGCAGTATTTT
CDR3: CASSRGTSGRAGTDTQYF

size: .
V: TRBV9
J: TRBJ1-2
D: .
DNA: TGTGCCAGCAGCGGACCCGCGCAGGACTATGGCTACACCTTC
CDR3: CASSGPAQDYGYTF

size: .
V: TRBV20-1
J: TRBJ2-7
D: TRBD2
DNA: TGCAGTGCTAGAGATATAGCGGGAAGTGTATACGAGCAGTACTTC
CDR3: CSARDIAGSVYEQYF

size: few
V: TRBV27
J: TRBJ1-5
D: TRBD1
DNA: TGTGCCAGCAGTAAGACAGGGGCCTCTAGCAATCAGCCCCAGCATTTT
CDR3: CASSKTGASSNQPQHF

size: .
V: TRBV11-1
J: TRBJ2-1
D: .
DNA: TGTGCCAGCAGCCTATCGGAGATCAATGAGCAGTTCTTC
CDR3: CASSLSEINEQFF

size: few
V: TRBV10-3
J: TRBJ2-3
D: .
DNA: TGTGCCATCACCCCACGCCTCGGGGATACGCAGTATTTT
CDR3: CAITPRLGDTQYF

size: few
V: TRBV11-2
J: TRBJ2-2
D: .
DNA: TGTGCCAGCAGCTCTACCGGGACTCGTAGGACCGGGGAGCTGTTTTTT
CDR3: CASSSTGTRRTGELFF

size: .
V: TRBV27
J: TRBJ2-3
D: TRBD2
DNA: TGTGCCAGCAGTCCCAAACTAGCGGGAGAGCCAGATACGCAGTATTTT
CDR3: CASSPKLAGEPDTQYF

size: few
V: TRBV12-3/TRBV12-4
J: TRBJ2-3
D: .
DNA: TGTGCCAGCAGTAACTACGGTTCGGAAGATACGCAGTATTTT
CDR3: CASSNYGSEDTQYF